The TCR beta chain under discussion was sequenced for a study of cytomegalovirus exposure and HLA in healthy donors. CDR1 MNHNS and CDR2 SASEGT come from the germline V gene. There are 15 residues in the CDR3. The junction had 8 bases not matched to a gene; V was cut back by 4 bases and J by 4 bases. Sequenced by immunoSEQ multiplex PCR; TCRdb stores in-frame clones only, minus some. The table lists 120,000 or so clones, roughly 84% of them singletons. Sequenced sample: PBMCs. The V gene is TRBV6-1, the J gene TRBJ2-7; 9 nucleotides match TRBD2. The origin of this receptor is a woman aged 25 to 39 in good health and CMV-seronegative. CDR3 region: CASSGFGGGGYEQYF. CDR3 coding DNA: TGTGCCAGCAGTGGGTTCGGCGGGGGGGGTTACGAGCAGTACTTC.